This is a list of T cell receptor beta chains from one sample in a study of cytomegalovirus exposure and HLA in healthy donors. Data came from immunoSEQ multiplex PCR; TCRdb stores just in-frame clones and leaves some out. Among 150,000 to 200,000 clones listed, over 60% were seen once. The sequenced sample consisted of PBMCs. These receptors were obtained from a man between 35 and 55 years old in good health and CMV-seropositive. The CDR3 runs from the conserved cysteine through the conserved F or W. A D gene is named only where the DNA matches it firmly. Not every row has a clone size; where given, it reads once, few, many or a size class.

TRBV5-8	.	.	TRBJ1-1	TGTGCCAGCAGTAGGGGACAGAACACTGAAGCTTTCTTT	CASSRGQNTEAFF
TRBV9	.	.	TRBJ1-2	TGTGCCAGCAGCCCGGCGGGCGGAGGCTACACCTTC	CASSPAGGGYTF
TRBV5-1	.	.	TRBJ2-1	TGCGCCAGCAGCTCCTTGGCGGGATGGAGTGAGCAGTTCTTC	CASSSLAGWSEQFF
TRBV9	.	.	TRBJ1-2	TGTGCCAGCAGCGTGGAGGCCAGAGCTAACTATGGCTACACCTTC	CASSVEARANYGYTF
TRBV7-2	.	TRBD2	TRBJ2-4	TGTGCCAGCAGCTCCGGGACTAGCGGTGACAGTCAGTACTTC	CASSSGTSGDSQYF
TRBV6-1	.	TRBD1	TRBJ2-3	TGTGCCAGCAGGAGGGACAGAAGAACAGATACGCAGTATTTT	CASRRDRRTDTQYF
TRBV6-5	.	.	TRBJ1-1	TGTGCCAGCAGTGGGAGGCCAGTAAACACTGAAGCTTTCTTT	CASSGRPVNTEAFF
TRBV7-6	.	.	TRBJ2-1	TGTGCCAGCAGCTCCGGGGTGGGCGGGGCCGATGGGGGTGAGCAGTTCTTC	CASSSGVGGADGGEQFF
TRBV2	.	TRBD2	TRBJ2-1	TGTGCCAGCAGTACGACTAGCGGGAGGGACGGTGAGCAGTTCTTC	CASSTTSGRDGEQFF
TRBV28	.	.	TRBJ1-2	TGTGCCAGCAGTTACACAGGCTATGGCTACACCTTC	CASSYTGYGYTF
TRBV18	.	.	TRBJ2-2	TGTGCCAGCTCACCCCGAGGCGAGGAAAATACCGGGGAGCTGTTTTTT	CASSPRGEENTGELFF
TRBV11-3	.	.	TRBJ2-1	TGTGCCAGCAGCTTAGATATCATCGCTGACCGGGTCAATGAGCAGTTCTTC	CASSLDIIADRVNEQFF
TRBV5-1	.	TRBD2	TRBJ2-2	TGCGCCAGCAGCTTGTTAGCGGGAGCGTCCGGGGAGCTGTTTTTT	CASSLLAGASGELFF
TRBV27	once	.	TRBJ2-2	TGTGCCAGCAGTTTCCGTGGGGGGACCCCCGGGGAGCTGTTTTTT	CASSFRGGTPGELFF
TRBV4-1	.	.	TRBJ2-6	TGCGCCAGCAGCCAAGACGACGGCTCTGGGGCCAACGGCCTGACTTTC	CASSQDDGSGANGLTF
TRBV9	.	.	TRBJ2-2	TGTGCCAGCAGCGTAGTAACGGGGAACACCGGGGAGCTGTTTTTT	CASSVVTGNTGELFF
TRBV2	.	.	TRBJ1-1	TGTGCCAGCAGTGATCCCTATTCGGCTTTCTTT	CASSDPYSAFF
TRBV29-1	once	TRBD1	TRBJ2-5	TGCAGCGTCCGACAGGGGGGCGAGACCCAGTACTTC	CSVRQGGETQYF
TRBV9	.	.	TRBJ2-5	TGTGCCAGCAGCGTCCGCCCTTTAGCTACTTCGGAGACCCAGTACTTC	CASSVRPLATSETQYF
TRBV29-1	.	TRBD2	TRBJ2-1	TGCAGCGTCGAAGGGGGACTAGCGGTATACAATGAGCAGTTCTTC	CSVEGGLAVYNEQFF
TRBV5-4	.	TRBD1	TRBJ2-7	TGTGCCAGCAGCGTGCCGACAGGGGTCGATTACGAGCAGTACTTC	CASSVPTGVDYEQYF
TRBV5-1	.	.	TRBJ1-5	TGCGCCAGCAGCTTGGAAGGACTGTCCAATCAGCCCCAGCATTTT	CASSLEGLSNQPQHF
TRBV5-8	.	.	TRBJ2-1	TGTGCCAGCAGAAAAAGCGGGCGCCACTCCTACAATGAGCAGTTCTTC	CASRKSGRHSYNEQFF
TRBV7-9	.	.	TRBJ2-7	TGTGCCAGCAGCCCCCGGGACATTGCCTACGAGCAGTACTTC	CASSPRDIAYEQYF
TRBV19	once	.	TRBJ1-2	TGTGCCAGTACCACGATTTATGGCGAACAGGGTTACAGCTATGGCTACACCTTC	CASTTIYGEQGYSYGYTF
TRBV28	.	.	TRBJ1-1	TGTGCCAGCAGTTTCGTGGACAGATTTGAAGCTTTCTTT	CASSFVDRFEAFF
TRBV5-1	.	.	TRBJ2-2	TGCGCCAGCGAAACTGGAGACACCGGGGAGCTGTTTTTT	CASETGDTGELFF
TRBV12-5	.	.	TRBJ2-5	TGTGCTAGTGGTTTGGCGCTCGGCAACGGCGGAGAGACCCAGTACTTC	CASGLALGNGGETQYF
TRBV11-2	.	.	TRBJ2-7	TGTGCCAGCAGCTTAGATCCCGGGATCTACGAGCAGTACTTC	CASSLDPGIYEQYF
TRBV7-3	.	TRBD2	TRBJ2-3	TGTGCCAGCAGCCGCCGCTCCACTAGCGGAGCTTACACAGATACGCAGTATTTT	CASSRRSTSGAYTDTQYF